This paragraph covers one TCR beta chain sequence. Its target is unknown. This record comes from a study of radiation and T cells in renal cell carcinoma. CDR1 and CDR2 from the germline V gene are LNHDA and SQIVND (reference sequence). This CDR3 comprises 14 residues. V was trimmed by 4 bases and J by 4 bases, leaving 11 bases between them. Sequencing used immunoSEQ multiplex PCR; TCRdb keeps in-frame clones, though not all of them. The sample consists of 15,000 to 19,000 clones, approximately 53% of them appearing once. Treatment described: treatment-naive control, cytoreductive nephrectomy. Control samples are tumors resected by cytoreductive nephrectomy without prior radiation. Clear cell pathology was present in this patient's renal cell carcinoma. Controls included a few female and 11 to 12 male donors, resected 2011 to 2014. Study-level findings and limits: Top 100 clonotypes averaged approximately 50% in irradiated versus about 45% in nephrectomy-only tumors.

The specimen comprised tumor tissue, sampled from a patient whose treatment was nephrectomy without radiotherapy. The sequence was collected from a man between 45 and 60 years old with renal cell carcinoma. This chain connects TRBV19 to TRBJ1-5, with D perhaps TRBD1 (5 bases). The CDR3 coding sequence is TGTGCCAGTAGTAATGGGGCGAGGAATCAGCCCCAGCATTTT. This sequence encodes CASSNGARNQPQHF.